A single sample gave rise to the 29 T cell receptor beta chains below, sequenced in a study of OX40 agonist ivuxolimab in advanced cancers. The repertoire was sequenced with immunoSEQ multiplex PCR; TCRdb's copy has only in-frame clones and lacks some. The sample gives 70,000 or so clones, more than 75% of which show up once; 5% to 6.5% is in the top ten. The material sequenced was CD4+ or CD8+ T cells sorted from blood, taken in a trial of the OX40 agonist ivuxolimab. The origin of the receptors is an adult with an advanced solid tumor such as melanoma, head and neck, liver or kidney cancer.

This clone was seen only a few times. Other DNA sequences within the sample encode an identical CDR3. The CDR3: CASREGQGGRDTQYF. The CDR3 DNA follows: TGTGCCAGCAGGGAGGGACAGGGGGGGCGAGATACGCAGTATTTT. The gene calls are TRBV7-3 and TRBJ2-3, with TRBD1 matching over 11 bases. With 6 bases clipped from V and 5 bases from J, the junction kept 7 bases outside the gene matches. The CDR3 sequence is 15 residues long. CDR1 and CDR2 (germline): SGHTA, FQGTGA.

The rearrangement links TRBV2 to TRBJ1-2; D is uncertain. Germline V gives CDR1 SNHLY, CDR2 FYNNEI. V was pared by 5 bases and J by 0 bases, with 13 bases between. The CDR3 consists of 15 residues. The CDR3 spells CASSNFGVSNYGYTF. The CDR3, as DNA: TGTGCCAGCAGTAACTTTGGGGTTTCTAACTATGGCTACACCTTC.

This chain links TRBV6-5 with TRBJ2-1; no reliable D call. This CDR3 has 9 residues. Germline values: CDR1 MNHEY, CDR2 SVGAGI. Trimming stripped 8 bases from V and 8 bases from J, with 4 bases between. CDR3 DNA sequence: TGTGCCAGCGAAGATGAGCAGTTCTTC. This codes for CASEDEQFF.

The V call is TRBV2, the J call TRBJ2-4; perhaps TRBD2 as D (6 bases). Trimming pared 4 bases from V and 5 bases from J, leaving 9 bases between. The CDR3 is 13 amino acids. Germline V gene lookup returns CDR1 SNHLY and CDR2 FYNNEI. DNA of the CDR3: TGTGCCAGCAGTGGGGGGGACCAAAACATTCAGTACTTC. It encodes CASSGGDQNIQYF.

The chain couples TRBV25-1 to TRBJ1-5; possible D gene TRBD1, 5 bases. Trimming removed 2 bases from V and 9 bases from J, with 8 bases in between. The length of the CDR3 is 12 residues. The V gene's germline CDR1 is MGHDK and CDR2 SYGVNS. Written as DNA, the CDR3 is TGTGCCAGCAGTGAAGGGGGTTGGCCCCAGCATTTT. Its translation: CASSEGGWPQHF.

The V gene is TRBV7-3, the J gene TRBJ1-1, with D unresolved. V was clipped by 1 base and J by 8 bases, with 11 bases between them. Germline CDR1 SGHTA, CDR2 FQGTGA. The CDR3 length is 13 residues. The CDR3 nucleotides read TGTGCCAGCAGCTTAAGCCCTACTATGGAAGCTTTCTTT. Protein sequence: CASSLSPTMEAFF.

The chain has TRBV6-5 and TRBJ1-2; D remains unclear. Trimming removed 3 bases from V and 4 bases from J, with 15 bases in between. This CDR3 has 15 amino acids. Germline CDR1 is MNHEY and CDR2 is SVGAGI. CDR3 region: CASSYLEGAVYGYTF. CDR3 DNA: TGTGCCAGCAGTTATCTAGAGGGCGCGGTCTATGGCTACACCTTC.

This clone was picked up one time. V and J are TRBV30 and TRBJ2-7; D is ambiguous. Germline CDR1 GTSNPN, CDR2 SVGIG (reference sequence). The CDR3 covers 12 residues. V lost 8 bases and J lost 2, with 13 bases in between. The CDR3 region has the DNA TGTGCCGCCCGGACGCATACCTACGAGCAGTACTTC. Protein product: CAARTHTYEQYF.

The rearrangement uses TRBV7-3 and TRBJ2-3; 8 positions agree with TRBD2. The CDR3 length is 16 residues. V was pared by 2 bases and J by 6 bases, with 10 bases of the junction left unmatched. From germline, CDR1 is SGHTA and CDR2 FQGTGA. CDR3 nucleotides: TGTGCCAGCAGCTTATTCGGGGGGGCCGTAGCCGATACGCAGTATTTT. The encoded protein is CASSLFGGAVADTQYF.

The chain joins TRBV10-3 to TRBJ2-5; the match to TRBD1 covers 8 bases. Germline V lookup: CDR1 ENHRY, CDR2 SYGVKD. V lost 5 bases and J lost 0; bases outside the gene matches: 2. The CDR3 is 14 residues long. Here the CDR3 DNA reads TGTGCCATCAGTCTGACAGGGGACCAAGAGACCCAGTACTTC. This translates into CAISLTGDQETQYF.

The chain is built from TRBV4-2 and TRBJ1-3, with a possible D match to TRBD1 (5 bases). The V end was cut by 0 bases, the J end by 4 bases, with 13 bases between. Germline values: CDR1 LGHNA, CDR2 YNFKEQ. CDR3 length equals 16 residues. Written as DNA, the CDR3 is TGTGCCAGCAGCCAAGATTACTCGGGACTCGGAAACACCATATATTTT. This sequence encodes CASSQDYSGLGNTIYF.

The rearrangement uses TRBV9 and TRBJ2-1; D could derive from TRBD1 or TRBD2 (5 bases each). This CDR3 contains 16 residues. V lost 4 bases, J lost 4 bases, and 18 bases lay in between. Germline V gene data show CDR1 as SGDLS and CDR2 as YYNGEE. The CDR3 here is CASSPGPPPQYNEQFF. The CDR3 DNA reads as TGTGCCAGCAGCCCGGGGCCCCCCCCTCAATACAATGAGCAGTTCTTC.

The chain uses TRBV5-1 and TRBJ1-1; a weak D match, TRBD1 (6 bases). Looked up from germline, CDR1 is SGHRS and CDR2 is YFSETQ. V was cut by 3 bases and J by 1 base, with 13 bases left in between. CDR3 length: 15 amino acids. Here the CDR3 reads CASSYPGHSNTEAFF. DNA for the CDR3: TGCGCCAGCAGCTATCCGGGACACTCGAACACTGAAGCTTTCTTT.

The gene calls are TRBV27 and TRBJ2-7; the D gene is possibly TRBD1 (6 bases). V was pared by 2 bases and J by 4 bases, with 9 bases between. This CDR3 has 13 residues. The germline V gene has CDR1 MNHEY and CDR2 SMNVEV (reference sequence). The CDR3 loop is CASSLVTGYEQYF. The CDR3 DNA reads as TGTGCCAGCAGTTTAGTGACAGGATACGAGCAGTACTTC.

The gene calls are TRBV7-2 and TRBJ2-5; D gene unclear. The V and J ends lost 1 base and 4 bases respectively, with 4 bases between them. This CDR3 contains 12 residues. CDR1 and CDR2 from the germline V gene are SGHTA and FQGNSA. The CDR3 nucleotides read TGTGCCAGCAGCTTAGGTCTAGAGACCCAGTACTTC. It specifies CASSLGLETQYF.

The chain is built from TRBV5-1 and TRBJ1-1; D ambiguous. V was clipped by 1 base and J by 0 bases, with 7 bases between them. Germline V gene data show CDR1 as SGHRS and CDR2 as YFSETQ. CDR3 size: 14 residues. CDR3 nucleotides: TGCGCCAGCAGCTTGCTAGTTATGAACACTGAAGCTTTCTTT. Residues: CASSLLVMNTEAFF.

The J gene is TRBJ2-1, the V gene TRBV7-9; D is uncertain. From germline, CDR1 is SEHNR and CDR2 FQNEAQ (reference sequence). Trimming left V 7 bases short and J 4 bases short, with 17 bases between. CDR3 length: 15 residues. CDR3 sequence reads: CASTEESRRYNEQFF. The CDR3 DNA is TGTGCCAGCACCGAGGAGAGCCGTCGATACAATGAGCAGTTCTTC. The whole variable domain, remainder taken from reference TRBV7-9 and TRBJ2-1, is DTGVSQNPRHKITKRGQNVTFRCDPISEHNRLYWYRQTLGQGPEFLTYFQNEAQLEKSRLLSDRFSAERPKGSFSTLEIQRTEQGDSAMYLCASTEESRRYNEQFFGPGTRLTVL.

This clone showed up just a few times. V usage is TRBV2 and J usage is TRBJ2-7; D is unclear. V shed 5 bases and J shed 1 base, with 3 bases lying between them. CDR1 and CDR2 from the germline V gene are SNHLY and FYNNEI. CDR3 length: 11 amino acids. The CDR3: CASSNSYEQYF. CDR3 coding DNA: TGTGCCAGCAGTAATTCCTACGAGCAGTACTTC.

V and J are TRBV6-5 and TRBJ2-7, with a tentative D call TRBD2 (6 bases). CDR1 is MNHEY, CDR2 SVGAGI, per germline. The ends were cut back, 2 bases at V and 9 bases at J, with 20 bases in the middle. This CDR3 region has 15 residues. CDR3 sequence: CASSYRPGLPVGQYF. The CDR3 DNA sequence: TGTGCCAGCAGTTACCGACCGGGACTCCCCGTAGGGCAGTACTTC.

The rearrangement uses TRBV5-6 and TRBJ2-1; 14 nucleotides line up with TRBD2. Trimming removed 3 bases from V and 8 bases from J; junction bases left unmatched: 7. CDR3 length: 16 amino acids. Germline CDR1 SGHDT, CDR2 YYEEEE. As DNA, the CDR3 is TGTGCCAGCAGCTCTCCGGGACTAGCGGGAGTATATGAGCAGTTCTTC. It specifies CASSSPGLAGVYEQFF. Combining the CDR3 with reference TRBV5-6 and TRBJ2-1 gives the whole variable domain DAGVTQSPTHLIKTRGQQVTLRCSPKSGHDTVSWYQQALGQGPQFIFQYYEEEERQRGNFPDRFSGHQFPNYSSELNVNALLLGDSALYLCASSSPGLAGVYEQFFGPGTRLTVL.

The CDR3 loop is CASSLRGQTYEQYF. For the CDR3, the DNA is TGTGCCAGCAGCTTAAGGGGACAGACCTACGAGCAGTACTTC. This chain uses TRBV7-2 with TRBJ2-7; 7 bases are shared with TRBD1. This CDR3 is built from 14 residues. Germline V gene lookup returns CDR1 SGHTA and CDR2 FQGNSA. V gave up 2 bases and J gave up 2 bases; unmatched junction bases: 3.

V is TRBV2 and J is TRBJ1-4, with D perhaps TRBD1 (6 bases). This CDR3 comprises 14 residues. Germline CDR1 reads SNHLY; CDR2 reads FYNNEI. V lost 2 bases and J lost 7, with 11 bases in between. CDR3 residues: CASSELGQPEKLFF. DNA of the CDR3: TGTGCCAGCAGTGAATTAGGACAGCCTGAAAAACTGTTTTTT.

The chain couples TRBV14 to TRBJ2-1, with D perhaps TRBD2 (6 bases). The germline gives CDR1 SGHDN, CDR2 FVKESK. The CDR3 contains 13 residues. Trimming left V 2 bases short and J 10 bases short, with 12 bases between. CDR3 nucleotides: TGTGCCAGCAGCCAAATACTAGCAGCAGAGCAGTTCTTC. It encodes CASSQILAAEQFF. Drawing the rest from reference TRBV14 and TRBJ2-1, the complete variable domain is EAGVTQFPSHSVIEKGQTVTLRCDPISGHDNLYWYRRVMGKEIKFLLHFVKESKQDESGMPNNRFLAERTGGTYSTLKVQPAELEDSGVYFCASSQILAAEQFFGPGTRLTVL.

This clone was seen only a few times. The chain links TRBV7-5 to TRBJ2-7. TRBV7-5 counts as a pseudogene. The CDR3 is 15 residues long. CDR3 in amino acids: CARSHTGPRTYEQYF. CDR3 coding DNA: TGTGCCAGAAGCCATACGGGACCACGTACCTACGAGCAGTACTTC.

The chain links TRBV18 to TRBJ2-1; D remains ambiguous. The CDR3 loop spans 15 amino acids. CDR1 and CDR2 (germline): KGHSH, LQKENI. The V and J ends lost 4 bases and 0 bases respectively, with 10 bases between them. CDR3 residues: CASSQRRVSYNEQFF. The DNA for the CDR3 is TGTGCCAGCTCACAGCGAAGAGTCTCCTACAATGAGCAGTTCTTC.

The CDR3 nucleotides are TGCGCCAGCAGCTTACAGGGGGATGAAAAACTGTTTTTT. Translated: CASSLQGDEKLFF. The rearrangement uses TRBV5-1 and TRBJ1-4; 8 positions agree with TRBD1. Germline V gene data show CDR1 as SGHRS and CDR2 as YFSETQ. Unmatched junction bases numbered 0, after V lost 2 bases and J lost 6 bases. The CDR3 spans 13 residues.

The J gene is TRBJ1-3, the V gene TRBV7-2; D gene uncertain. This CDR3 spans 14 amino acids. Germline V CDR1 and CDR2: SGHTA, FQGNSA. Trimming took 1 base from V and 0 from J, leaving 4 bases between them. CDR3 in DNA: TGTGCCAGCAGCTTAGGGACCTCTGGAAACACCATATATTTT. Amino acid sequence: CASSLGTSGNTIYF. The complete variable domain, with remaining parts taken from reference TRBV7-2 and TRBJ1-3, reads GAGVSQSPSNKVTEKGKDVELRCDPISGHTALYWYRQSLGQGLEFLIYFQGNSAPDKSGLPSDRFSAERTGGSVSTLTIQRTQQEDSAVYLCASSLGTSGNTIYFGEGSWLTVV.

This chain connects TRBV7-3 to TRBJ2-1; D is unclear. The V and J ends lost 3 bases and 4 bases respectively, with 13 bases between them. Germline CDR1 is SGHTA and CDR2 is FQGTGA. The CDR3 covers 15 residues. The CDR3 protein is CASSFDGDTYNEQFF. CDR3 coding DNA: TGTGCCAGCAGCTTTGACGGTGACACGTACAATGAGCAGTTCTTC.

V usage is TRBV7-6 and J usage is TRBJ1-5; 7 bases match TRBD1. The germline CDR1 and CDR2 sequences are SGHVS and FNYEAQ. CDR3 length equals 14 residues. V gave up 5 bases and J gave up 3 bases; unmatched junction bases: 4. Written as DNA, the CDR3 is TGTGCCAGCAGCGGAGGGACAGTCAATCAGCCCCAGCATTTT. Translating it yields CASSGGTVNQPQHF.